What follows is one TCR beta chain and its context. Antigen specificity is unknown. One end of the junction is discordant with germline, which a read error may explain. Each donor's blood draw was around 9.1 milliliters of peripheral blood. The record originates from a study of blood T cells in healthy people across ages. Looking at the study overall: The template switching approach captured approximately one barcoded beta molecule for every two T cells. General study findings and limits: Whereas aged donors had fewer naive CD4+ cells, long-lived donors had more of them and higher diversity. Changes seen in expanded clonotypes were possibly confounded by donor CMV status left unknown.

PCR was performed a second time for about 7 to 12 cycles using a sample-barcoded 5' primer and a J-beta primer mix. One entry per CDR3 protein, called by TCRdb with MiXCR from the 5' RACE reads. The data contain 1.4 million or so distinct CDR3 sequences, less than 45% of them singletons. The CDR3 has 13 residues. CDR1 MNHEY and CDR2 SVGAGI come from the germline V gene. V is TRBV6-5 and J is TRBJ2-5, with no clear D. The sequenced sample consisted of blood. This TCR came from a woman younger than 35 in good health. CDR3 protein: CASSDSSGETQYF. In DNA, the CDR3 is TGTGCCAGCAGTGACTCGTCAGGAGAGACCCAGTACTTC.